The 7 T cell receptor beta chains reported below all come from one sample, sequenced in a study of blood T cell repertoires in COVID-19. The data were produced by immunoSEQ multiplex PCR, yet TCRdb's version contains in-frame clones alone and is incomplete. The sample lists 100,000 or so clones, almost 85% seen once, with over 9.5% in the top ten. The sample was peripheral blood. The source of these receptors is a man aged 35-49 years with active or convalescent COVID-19.

The rearrangement joins TRBV18 to TRBJ1-5; D possibly corresponds to TRBD1 (5 bases). Trimming took 2 bases from V and 4 from J, leaving 6 bases between them. CDR3 length: 13 residues. Germline V CDR1 and CDR2: KGHSH, LQKENI. The chain's CDR3 is CASSPRQNQPQHF. Here the CDR3 DNA reads TGTGCCAGCTCACCAAGACAGAATCAGCCCCAGCATTTT.

The rearrangement links TRBV3-1 (or the pseudogene TRBV3-2) to TRBJ2-3; a weak D match, TRBD2 (7 bases). V lost 0 bases, J lost 3 bases, and 13 bases lay in between. The CDR3 extends over 16 amino acids. CDR1 and CDR2 from the germline V gene are LGHDT and YNNKEL (reference sequence). This chain's CDR3 is CASSQEGGAPTDTQYF. DNA of the CDR3: TGTGCCAGCAGCCAAGAAGGGGGGGCTCCGACAGATACGCAGTATTTT.

The chain uses TRBV7-2 and TRBJ1-4; D call uncertain. Between the trimmed V and J ends, which lost 4 bases and 6 bases, there was a span of 15 bases. The CDR3 loop spans 15 amino acids. The germline V gene has CDR1 SGHTA and CDR2 FQGNSA. The CDR3: CASSWRALADEKLFF. Here the CDR3 DNA reads TGTGCCAGCAGCTGGCGAGCACTAGCAGATGAAAAACTGTTTTTT.

V gene TRBV2 combines with J gene TRBJ1-5; 8 bases are a match to TRBD1. The germline V gene has CDR1 SNHLY and CDR2 FYNNEI. The junction had 5 bases not matched to a gene; V was cut back by 4 bases and J by 6 bases. This CDR3 spans 14 amino acids. The CDR3 spells CASSVRQGFQPQHF. The CDR3 nucleotides are TGTGCCAGCAGTGTGAGACAGGGGTTTCAGCCCCAGCATTTT.

This rearrangement joins TRBV5-6 to TRBJ1-1; D possibly corresponds to TRBD1 (5 bases). The V gene's germline CDR1 is SGHDT and CDR2 YYEEEE. The ends were cut back, 3 bases at V and 4 bases at J, with 16 bases in the middle. The CDR3 runs to 15 residues. The CDR3 protein is CASSSRVLEFTEAFF. The CDR3 DNA reads as TGTGCCAGCAGCTCCAGGGTTCTCGAGTTCACTGAAGCTTTCTTT. The variable domain in full, with the rest retrieved from reference TRBV5-6 and TRBJ1-1, is DAGVTQSPTHLIKTRGQQVTLRCSPKSGHDTVSWYQQALGQGPQFIFQYYEEEERQRGNFPDRFSGHQFPNYSSELNVNALLLGDSALYLCASSSRVLEFTEAFFGQGTRLTVV.

The genes are TRBV7-2 and TRBJ1-6; D unclear. V was shortened by 7 bases and J by 0 bases, with 10 bases between the two germline ends. Germline V lookup: CDR1 SGHTA, CDR2 FQGNSA. The CDR3 is 15 amino acids. CDR3 loop: CASNPQSSYNSPLHF. Here the CDR3 DNA reads TGTGCCAGCAACCCACAGTCCTCCTATAATTCACCCCTCCACTTT.

V usage is TRBV7-2 and J usage is TRBJ1-5, with no clear D. Trimming pared 4 bases from V and 2 bases from J, leaving 9 bases between. Germline CDR1 reads SGHTA; CDR2 reads FQGNSA. This CDR3 is 14 amino acids long. The CDR3 spells CASSSQRGNQPQHF. The CDR3 coding sequence is TGTGCCAGCAGCTCCCAGCGTGGCAATCAGCCCCAGCATTTT.